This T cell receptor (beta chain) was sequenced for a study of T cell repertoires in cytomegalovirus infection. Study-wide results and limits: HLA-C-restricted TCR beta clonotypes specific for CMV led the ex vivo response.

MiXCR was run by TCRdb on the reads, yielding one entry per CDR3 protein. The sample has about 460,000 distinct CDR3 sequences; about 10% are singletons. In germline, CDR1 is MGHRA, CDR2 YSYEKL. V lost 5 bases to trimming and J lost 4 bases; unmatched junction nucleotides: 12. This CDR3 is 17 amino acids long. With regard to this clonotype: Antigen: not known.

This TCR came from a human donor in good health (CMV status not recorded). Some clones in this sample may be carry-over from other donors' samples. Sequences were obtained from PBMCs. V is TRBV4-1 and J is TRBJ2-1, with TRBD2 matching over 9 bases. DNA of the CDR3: TGCGCCAGCAGCAAAGGACTAGCGAACTCCTTGTACAATGAGCAGTTCTTC. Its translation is CASSKGLANSLYNEQFF.